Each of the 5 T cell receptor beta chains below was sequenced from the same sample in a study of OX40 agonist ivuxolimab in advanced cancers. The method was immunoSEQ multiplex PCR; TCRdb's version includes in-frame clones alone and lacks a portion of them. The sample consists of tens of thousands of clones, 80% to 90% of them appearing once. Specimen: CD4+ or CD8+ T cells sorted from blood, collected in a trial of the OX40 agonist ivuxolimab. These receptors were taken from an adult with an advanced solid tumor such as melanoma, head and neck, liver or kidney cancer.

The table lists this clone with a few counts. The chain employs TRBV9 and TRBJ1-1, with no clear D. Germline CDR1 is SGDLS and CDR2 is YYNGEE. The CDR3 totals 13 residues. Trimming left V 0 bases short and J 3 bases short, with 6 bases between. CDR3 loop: CASSVEGYTEAFF. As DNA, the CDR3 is TGTGCCAGCAGCGTAGAGGGATACACTGAAGCTTTCTTT.

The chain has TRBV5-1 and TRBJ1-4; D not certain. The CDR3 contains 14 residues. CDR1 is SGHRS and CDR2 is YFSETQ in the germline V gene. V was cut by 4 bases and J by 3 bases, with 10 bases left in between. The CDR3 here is CASSPDPSNEKLFF. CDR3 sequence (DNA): TGCGCCAGCAGCCCAGACCCGTCTAATGAAAAACTGTTTTTT. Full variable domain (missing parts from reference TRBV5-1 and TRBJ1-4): KAGVTQTPRYLIKTRGQQVTLSCSPISGHRSVSWYQQTPGQGLQFLFEYFSETQRNKGNFPGRFSGRQFSNSRSEMNVSTLELGDSALYLCASSPDPSNEKLFFGSGTQLSVL.

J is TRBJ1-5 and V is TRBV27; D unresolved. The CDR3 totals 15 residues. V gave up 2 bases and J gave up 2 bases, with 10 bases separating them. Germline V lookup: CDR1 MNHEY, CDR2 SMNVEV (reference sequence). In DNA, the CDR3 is TGTGCCAGCAGTTTACGCAGGTACGGCAATCAGCCCCAGCATTTT. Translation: CASSLRRYGNQPQHF.

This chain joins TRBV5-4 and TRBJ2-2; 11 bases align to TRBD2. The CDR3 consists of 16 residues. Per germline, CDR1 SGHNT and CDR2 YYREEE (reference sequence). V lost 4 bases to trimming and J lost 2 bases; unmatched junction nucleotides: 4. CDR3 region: CASSRLAGSNTGELFF. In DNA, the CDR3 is TGTGCCAGCAGCCGACTAGCGGGAAGTAACACCGGGGAGCTGTTTTTT.

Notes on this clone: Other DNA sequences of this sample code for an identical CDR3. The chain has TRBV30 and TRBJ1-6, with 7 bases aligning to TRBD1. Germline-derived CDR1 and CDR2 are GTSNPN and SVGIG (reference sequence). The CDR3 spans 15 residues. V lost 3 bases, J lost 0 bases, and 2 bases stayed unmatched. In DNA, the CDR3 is TGTGCCTGGAGGGACAGGAGCTCCTATAATTCACCCCTCCACTTT. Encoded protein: CAWRDRSSYNSPLHF.